The rows below give T cell receptor beta chains drawn from one sample of a study of cytomegalovirus exposure and HLA in healthy donors. Using immunoSEQ multiplex PCR, the repertoire was profiled, and TCRdb retains in-frame clones only, with some absent. Of around 130,000 clones detected, 80% appear once; the ten largest clones hold roughly 4%. Input material: PBMCs. Every receptor here comes from a woman in her 40s in good health and CMV-seronegative. Each CDR3 is given with its conserved first and last residue. Fields, in order: CDR3 protein, CDR3 DNA, clone size, V gene, J gene, CDR3 length, D gene. A D gene is named only where the DNA matches it firmly. Some rows have no size entry. The others give once, few or many, or a class for an expanded clone.

CDR3: CASSAAGTLGDQPQHF; DNA: TGTGCCAGTAGTGCTGCCGGGACTCTCGGGGATCAGCCCCAGCATTTT; size: once; V: TRBV19; J: TRBJ1-5; length: 16; D: .
CDR3: CASSLNSDQPQHF; DNA: TGCGCCAGCAGCTTAAACAGTGATCAGCCCCAGCATTTT; size: .; V: TRBV5-1; J: TRBJ1-5; length: 13; D: .
CDR3: CASSFESSTDTQYF; DNA: TGCGCCAGCAGCTTTGAGAGTAGCACAGATACGCAGTATTTT; size: .; V: TRBV5-1; J: TRBJ2-3; length: 14; D: .
CDR3: CASSLGALGTGGHEQYF; DNA: TGTGCCAGCAGCCTGGGGGCGCTCGGGACAGGGGGCCACGAGCAGTACTTC; size: .; V: TRBV5-8; J: TRBJ2-7; length: 17; D: TRBD1
CDR3: CSVGRRTEETQYF; DNA: TGCAGCGTTGGGCGGCGGACAGAAGAGACCCAGTACTTC; size: .; V: TRBV29-1; J: TRBJ2-5; length: 13; D: .
CDR3: CASRAGQGAAYEQYF; DNA: TGCGCCAGCAGAGCAGGACAGGGGGCAGCCTACGAGCAGTACTTC; size: .; V: TRBV5-1; J: TRBJ2-7; length: 15; D: TRBD1
CDR3: CASSQRTGGNQPQHF; DNA: TGCGCCAGCAGCCAACGGACAGGGGGCAATCAGCCCCAGCATTTT; size: .; V: TRBV4-1; J: TRBJ1-5; length: 15; D: TRBD1
CDR3: CSARGRGDEKLFF; DNA: TGCAGCGCAAGGGGGCGCGGGGATGAAAAACTGTTTTTT; size: .; V: TRBV29-1; J: TRBJ1-4; length: 13; D: TRBD1
CDR3: CASSPEVGNTIYF; DNA: TGTGCCAGCAGCCCCGAGGTCGGAAACACCATATATTTT; size: .; V: TRBV7-8; J: TRBJ1-3; length: 13; D: .
CDR3: CASSLVSGADLEQYF; DNA: TGCGCCAGCAGCTTAGTTAGCGGGGCCGACCTTGAGCAGTACTTC; size: .; V: TRBV5-1; J: TRBJ2-7; length: 15; D: TRBD2
CDR3: CASSYSSGVGSYEQYF; DNA: TGTGCCAGCAGTTACTCCTCCGGGGTAGGATCCTACGAGCAGTACTTC; size: .; V: TRBV6-5; J: TRBJ2-7; length: 16; D: .
CDR3: CASSLTENTEAFF; DNA: TGTGCCAGCAGCTTAACAGAGAACACTGAAGCTTTCTTT; size: .; V: TRBV7-2; J: TRBJ1-1; length: 13; D: .
CDR3: CASSNLWETQETQYF; DNA: TGTGCCAGCAGCAACCTCTGGGAGACACAAGAGACCCAGTACTTC; size: few; V: TRBV7-9; J: TRBJ2-5; length: 15; D: .
CDR3: CASSLAGRGGTEAFF; DNA: TGTGCCAGCAGCTTAGCCGGGAGGGGAGGCACTGAAGCTTTCTTT; size: .; V: TRBV7-8; J: TRBJ1-1; length: 15; D: .
CDR3: CARSILAGASIYEQYF; DNA: TGCGCCCGCAGCATACTAGCGGGAGCTTCGATTTACGAGCAGTACTTC; size: .; V: TRBV5-1; J: TRBJ2-7; length: 16; D: TRBD2
CDR3: CASSLALQGLDTEAFF; DNA: TGTGCCAGCAGCTTAGCCCTACAGGGGTTGGACACTGAAGCTTTCTTT; size: few; V: TRBV13; J: TRBJ1-1; length: 16; D: TRBD1
CDR3: CASSSQGRTGAYGYTF; DNA: TGTGCCAGCAGCTCCCAGGGGAGGACAGGGGCCTATGGCTACACCTTC; size: .; V: TRBV7-9; J: TRBJ1-2; length: 16; D: TRBD1
CDR3: CASSSVPGTGGYEQYF; DNA: TGTGCCAGCAGCTCAGTGCCCGGGACAGGAGGCTACGAGCAGTACTTC; size: .; V: TRBV5-6; J: TRBJ2-7; length: 16; D: TRBD1
CDR3: CASSLIPNYGYTF; DNA: TGTGCCAGCAGCTTAATCCCAAACTATGGCTACACCTTC; size: .; V: TRBV7-8; J: TRBJ1-2; length: 13; D: .
CDR3: CASSPRGVASPLHF; DNA: TGTGCCAGCAGCCCCAGGGGGGTTGCTTCACCCCTCCACTTT; size: few; V: TRBV7-8; J: TRBJ1-6; length: 14; D: TRBD1
CDR3: CASSVEGQGNTDTQYF; DNA: TGTGCCAGCAGCGTAGAGGGACAGGGAAATACAGATACGCAGTATTTT; size: .; V: TRBV9; J: TRBJ2-3; length: 16; D: TRBD1
CDR3: CASSETGNTEAFF; DNA: TGCGCCAGCAGTGAGACAGGGAACACTGAAGCTTTCTTT; size: .; V: TRBV10-2; J: TRBJ1-1; length: 13; D: .
CDR3: CASRFGTSTDTQYF; DNA: TGTGCCAGCCGCTTTGGGACTAGCACAGATACGCAGTATTTT; size: .; V: TRBV6-5; J: TRBJ2-3; length: 14; D: .
CDR3: CASSPESTDTQYF; DNA: TGTGCCAGCAGTCCGGAGAGCACAGATACGCAGTATTTT; size: few; V: TRBV5-6; J: TRBJ2-3; length: 13; D: .
CDR3: CASSPLAGGPDTQYF; DNA: TGTGCTAGCAGCCCTCTAGCGGGAGGCCCCGATACGCAGTATTTT; size: .; V: TRBV7-7; J: TRBJ2-3; length: 15; D: TRBD2
CDR3: CASLGDRRSYEQYF; DNA: TGTGCCAGCTTAGGGGATCGTAGGTCCTACGAGCAGTACTTC; size: .; V: TRBV28; J: TRBJ2-7; length: 14; D: .
CDR3: CASSLERADTGELFF; DNA: TGCGCCAGCAGCTTGGAGAGGGCCGACACCGGGGAGCTGTTTTTT; size: few; V: TRBV5-1; J: TRBJ2-2; length: 15; D: .
CDR3: CASSFQTTGGYTEAFF; DNA: TGTGCCAGCAGTTTCCAGACGACAGGGGGCTACACTGAAGCTTTCTTT; size: .; V: TRBV6-5; J: TRBJ1-1; length: 16; D: TRBD1
CDR3: CASSSSESSYNEQFF; DNA: TGTGCCAGCAGTTCCAGCGAGAGCTCCTACAATGAGCAGTTCTTC; size: .; V: TRBV27; J: TRBJ2-1; length: 15; D: .
CDR3: CASSSPEGTDFGYEQYF; DNA: TGCGCCAGCAGCTCACCCGAAGGGACAGACTTCGGCTACGAGCAGTACTTC; size: many; V: TRBV5-1; J: TRBJ2-7; length: 17; D: TRBD1
CDR3: CASSETGASDYGYTF; DNA: TGCGCCAGCAGCGAGACAGGGGCTTCCGACTATGGCTACACCTTC; size: few; V: TRBV4-1; J: TRBJ1-2; length: 15; D: TRBD1
CDR3: CASIPRPGQFLSGNTIYF; DNA: TGTGCCAGTATTCCAAGACCGGGACAGTTCCTCTCTGGAAACACCATATATTTT; size: .; V: TRBV19; J: TRBJ1-3; length: 18; D: TRBD1
CDR3: CASSVGTSGRNEQFF; DNA: TGTGCCAGCAGTGTCGGGACTAGCGGGAGGAATGAGCAGTTCTTC; size: .; V: TRBV6-5; J: TRBJ2-1; length: 15; D: TRBD2
CDR3: CASSLDLTGDGAQPQHF; DNA: TGTGCCAGCAGCTTAGATTTAACAGGGGATGGGGCTCAGCCCCAGCATTTT; size: .; V: TRBV7-2; J: TRBJ1-5; length: 17; D: TRBD1
CDR3: CSVGGWSTEAFF; DNA: TGCAGCGTGGGGGGGTGGAGCACTGAAGCTTTCTTT; size: .; V: TRBV29-1; J: TRBJ1-1; length: 12; D: .
CDR3: CASSQDSREQYF; DNA: TGCGCCAGCAGCCAAGACAGCCGCGAGCAGTACTTC; size: .; V: TRBV5-1; J: TRBJ2-7; length: 12; D: .
CDR3: CASARLRRDSSTGELFF; DNA: TGTGCCAGCGCTCGTTTGAGGCGCGACAGTTCTACCGGGGAGCTGTTTTTT; size: .; V: TRBV5-4; J: TRBJ2-2; length: 17; D: .
CDR3: CSVETNGNTIYF; DNA: TGCAGCGTTGAAACTAATGGAAACACCATATATTTT; size: .; V: TRBV29-1; J: TRBJ1-3; length: 12; D: .
CDR3: CASSQQGTDTQYF; DNA: TGTGCCAGTAGTCAACAGGGCACAGATACGCAGTATTTT; size: .; V: TRBV19; J: TRBJ2-3; length: 13; D: .
CDR3: CASSLTLGAQHF; DNA: TGTGCCAGCAGCCTTACTCTCGGGGCCCAGCATTTT; size: .; V: TRBV5-6; J: TRBJ1-5; length: 12; D: .